This T cell receptor beta chain was profiled in a study of blood T cell repertoires in COVID-19. Study overall: PBMCs, B-cell-depleted T cells, or T cells were the source of the cDNA or gDNA that made up the material.

The CDR3 runs to 17 residues. The germline gives CDR1 SNHLY, CDR2 FYNNEI. Trimming took 6 bases from V and 6 from J; bases not matched to a gene: 13. Assay used: immunoSEQ multiplex PCR; TCRdb lists only in-frame clones, some missing. The profile shows roughly 120,000 clones, 75% to 90% of them singletons. The receptor was derived from a human donor in a cohort sampled during active COVID-19. The chain employs TRBV2 and TRBJ1-5; 11 bases match TRBD1. Sequenced sample: peripheral blood. The CDR3 DNA is TGTGCCAGCAGCAAGGGTACCGGGACAGGGGGAGGTCAGCCCCAGCATTTT. Its protein is CASSKGTGTGGGQPQHF.